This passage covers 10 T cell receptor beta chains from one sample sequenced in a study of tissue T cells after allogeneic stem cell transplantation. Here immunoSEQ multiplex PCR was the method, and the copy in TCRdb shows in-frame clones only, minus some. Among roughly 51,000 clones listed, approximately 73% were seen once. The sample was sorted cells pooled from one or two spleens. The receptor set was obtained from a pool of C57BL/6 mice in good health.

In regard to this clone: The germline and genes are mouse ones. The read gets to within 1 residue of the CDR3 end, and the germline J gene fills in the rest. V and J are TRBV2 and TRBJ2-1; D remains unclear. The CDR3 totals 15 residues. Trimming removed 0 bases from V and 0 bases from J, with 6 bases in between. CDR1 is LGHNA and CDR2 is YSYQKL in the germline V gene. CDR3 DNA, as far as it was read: TGTGCCAGCAGCCAAGACGGGTATAACTATGCTGAGCAGTTC. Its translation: CASSQDGYNYAEQF. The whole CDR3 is CASSQDGYNYAEQFF.

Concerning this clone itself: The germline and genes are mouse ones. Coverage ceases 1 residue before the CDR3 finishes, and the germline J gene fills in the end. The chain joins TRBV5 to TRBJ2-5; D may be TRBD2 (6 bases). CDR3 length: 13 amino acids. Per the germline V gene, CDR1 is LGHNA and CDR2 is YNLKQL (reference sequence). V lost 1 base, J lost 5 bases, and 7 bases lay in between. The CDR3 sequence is CASSQVGGDTQYF. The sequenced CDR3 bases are TGTGCCAGCAGCCAAGTTGGGGGAGACACCCAGTAC.

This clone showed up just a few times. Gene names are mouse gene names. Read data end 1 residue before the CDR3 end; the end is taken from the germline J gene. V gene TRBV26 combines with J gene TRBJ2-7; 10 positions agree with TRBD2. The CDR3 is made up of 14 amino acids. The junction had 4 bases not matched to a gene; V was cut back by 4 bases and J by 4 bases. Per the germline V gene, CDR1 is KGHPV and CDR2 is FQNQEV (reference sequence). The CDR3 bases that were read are TGTGCCAGCAGTCCGGGACTGGGGTTGTATGAACAGTAC. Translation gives CASSPGLGLYEQY. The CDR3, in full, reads CASSPGLGLYEQYF.

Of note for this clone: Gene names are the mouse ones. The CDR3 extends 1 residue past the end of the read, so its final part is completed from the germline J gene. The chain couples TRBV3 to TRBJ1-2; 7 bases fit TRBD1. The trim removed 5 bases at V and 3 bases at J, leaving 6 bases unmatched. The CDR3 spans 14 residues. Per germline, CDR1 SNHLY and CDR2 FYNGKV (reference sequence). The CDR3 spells CASSDREGDSDYTF. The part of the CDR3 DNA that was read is TGTGCCAGCAGCGACAGGGAGGGGGACTCCGACTACACC. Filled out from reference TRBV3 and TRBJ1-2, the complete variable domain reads GPKVLQIPSHQIIDMGQMVTLNCDPVSNHLYFYWYKQILGQQMEFLVNFYNGKVMEKSKLFKDQFSVERPDGSYFTLKIQPTALEDSAVYFCASSDREGDSDYTFGSGTRLLVI.

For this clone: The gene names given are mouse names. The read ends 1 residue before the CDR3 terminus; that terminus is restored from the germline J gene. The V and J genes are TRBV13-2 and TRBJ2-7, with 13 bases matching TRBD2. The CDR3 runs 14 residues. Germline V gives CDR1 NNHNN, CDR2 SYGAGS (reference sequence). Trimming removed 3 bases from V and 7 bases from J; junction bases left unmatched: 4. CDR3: CASGVGLGGREQYF. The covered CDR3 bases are TGTGCCAGCGGTGTCGGACTGGGGGGGCGAGAACAGTAC.

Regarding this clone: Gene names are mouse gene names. Here the CDR3 reads CGARGGANERLFF. CDR3 bases read: TGTGGTGCTAGGGGGGGCGCCAACGAAAGATTATTT. The rearrangement links TRBV20 to TRBJ1-4; TRBD1 is a possible D gene (5 bases). Read coverage stops 1 residue before the CDR3 terminus; the germline J gene supplies the remainder. The germline CDR1 and CDR2 sequences are GFQATS and STVNSAI. Trimming stripped 1 base from V and 3 bases from J, with 6 bases between. This CDR3 spans 13 amino acids.

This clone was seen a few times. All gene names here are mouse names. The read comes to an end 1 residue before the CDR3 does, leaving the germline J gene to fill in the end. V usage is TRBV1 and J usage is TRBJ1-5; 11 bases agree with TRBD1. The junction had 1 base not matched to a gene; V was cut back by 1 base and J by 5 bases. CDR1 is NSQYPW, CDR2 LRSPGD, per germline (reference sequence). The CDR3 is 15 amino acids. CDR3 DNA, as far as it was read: TGCACCTGCAGTGCAGCGGGACAGGGGGACCAGGCTCCGCTT. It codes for CTCSAAGQGDQAPL. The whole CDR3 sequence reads CTCSAAGQGDQAPLF. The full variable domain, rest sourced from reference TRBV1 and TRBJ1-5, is VTLLEQNPRWRLVPRGQAVNLRCILKNSQYPWMSWYQQDLQKQLQWLFTLRSPGDKEVKSLPGADYLATRVTDTELRLQVANMSQGRTLYCTCSAAGQGDQAPLFGEGTRLSVL.

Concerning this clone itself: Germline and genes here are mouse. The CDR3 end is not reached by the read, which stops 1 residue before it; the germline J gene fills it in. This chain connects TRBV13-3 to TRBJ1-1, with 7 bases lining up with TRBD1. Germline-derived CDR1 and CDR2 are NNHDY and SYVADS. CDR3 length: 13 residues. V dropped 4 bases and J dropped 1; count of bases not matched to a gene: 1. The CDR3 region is CASSWDRNTEVFF. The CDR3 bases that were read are TGTGCCAGCAGTTGGGACAGAAACACAGAAGTCTTC.

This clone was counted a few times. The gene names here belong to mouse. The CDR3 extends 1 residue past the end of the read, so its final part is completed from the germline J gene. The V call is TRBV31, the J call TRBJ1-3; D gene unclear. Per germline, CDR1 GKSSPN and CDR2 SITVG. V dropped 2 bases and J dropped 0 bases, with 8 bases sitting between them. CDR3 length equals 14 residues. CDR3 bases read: TGTGCCTGGAGTACGGAATTTTCTGGAAATACGCTCTAT. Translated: CAWSTEFSGNTLY. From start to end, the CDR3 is CAWSTEFSGNTLYF. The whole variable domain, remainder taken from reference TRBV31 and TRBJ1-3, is AQTIHQWPVAEIKAVGSPLSLGCTIKGKSSPNLYWYWQATGGTLQQLFYSITVGQVESVVQLNLSASRPKDDQFILSTEKLLLSHSGFYLCAWSTEFSGNTLYFGEGSRLIVV.

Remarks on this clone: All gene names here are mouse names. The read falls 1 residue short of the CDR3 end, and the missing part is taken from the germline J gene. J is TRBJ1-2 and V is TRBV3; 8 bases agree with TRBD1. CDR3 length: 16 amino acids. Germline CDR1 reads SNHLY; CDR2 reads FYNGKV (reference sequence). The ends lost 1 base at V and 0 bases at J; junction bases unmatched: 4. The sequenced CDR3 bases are TGTGCCAGCAGCTTAGTACAGGGGGGGGCAAACTCCGACTACACC. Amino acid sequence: CASSLVQGGANSDYT. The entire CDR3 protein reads CASSLVQGGANSDYTF.